The T cell receptor beta chain described here comes from a study of blood T cell repertoires in COVID-19. TCRdb's copy holds only in-frame clones and misses some; the assay was immunoSEQ multiplex PCR. The profile shows a few hundred thousand clones, approximately 90% of them singletons. Losses at the gene ends were 6 bases for V and 11 bases for J; bases not matched to a gene: 6. The germline V gene encodes CDR1 MRHNA and CDR2 SNTAGT. CDR3 length: 13 amino acids. This clonotype originated in a man aged 60-69 years who had recovered from COVID-19. The rearrangement uses TRBV6-4 and TRBJ1-6; TRBD1 agrees at 8 bases. The specimen was peripheral blood. CDR3 protein: CASRGQGEAPLHF. The CDR3 DNA follows: TGTGCCAGCAGAGGACAGGGAGAGGCACCCCTCCACTTT.